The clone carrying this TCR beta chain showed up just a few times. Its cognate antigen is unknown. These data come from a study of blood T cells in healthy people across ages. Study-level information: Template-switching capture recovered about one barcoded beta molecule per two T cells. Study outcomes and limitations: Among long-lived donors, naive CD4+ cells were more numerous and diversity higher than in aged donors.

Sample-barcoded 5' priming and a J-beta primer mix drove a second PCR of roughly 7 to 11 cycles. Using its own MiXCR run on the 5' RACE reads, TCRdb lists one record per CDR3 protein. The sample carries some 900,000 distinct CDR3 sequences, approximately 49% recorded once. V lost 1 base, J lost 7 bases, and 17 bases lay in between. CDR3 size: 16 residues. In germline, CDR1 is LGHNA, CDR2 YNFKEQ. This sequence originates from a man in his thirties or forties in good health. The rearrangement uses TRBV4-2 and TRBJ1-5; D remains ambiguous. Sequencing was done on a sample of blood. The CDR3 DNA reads TGTGCCAGCAGCCAAGGTACAGCCCTGGATCGGCAGCCCCAGCATTTT. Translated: CASSQGTALDRQPQHF.